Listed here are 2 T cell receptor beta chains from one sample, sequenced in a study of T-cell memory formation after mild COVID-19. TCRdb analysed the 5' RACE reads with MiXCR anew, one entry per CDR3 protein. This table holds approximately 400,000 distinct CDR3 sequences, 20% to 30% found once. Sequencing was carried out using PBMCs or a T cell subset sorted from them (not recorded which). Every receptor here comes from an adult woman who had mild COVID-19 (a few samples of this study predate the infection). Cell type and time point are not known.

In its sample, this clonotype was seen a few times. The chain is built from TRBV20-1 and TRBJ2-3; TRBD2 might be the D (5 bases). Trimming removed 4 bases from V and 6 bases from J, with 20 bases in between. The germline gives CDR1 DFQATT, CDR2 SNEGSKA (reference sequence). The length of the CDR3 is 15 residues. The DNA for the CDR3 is TGCAGTGCTATCCCGTTATCCGGGATGGCGGATACGCAGTATTTT. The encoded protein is CSAIPLSGMADTQYF.

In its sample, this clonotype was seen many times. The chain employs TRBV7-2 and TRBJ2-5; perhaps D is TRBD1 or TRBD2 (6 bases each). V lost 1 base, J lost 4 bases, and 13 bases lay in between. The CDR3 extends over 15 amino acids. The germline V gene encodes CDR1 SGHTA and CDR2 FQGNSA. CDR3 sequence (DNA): TGTGCCAGCAGCTTAGGGGGGGCGAGGGCAGAGACCCAGTACTTC. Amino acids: CASSLGGARAETQYF.